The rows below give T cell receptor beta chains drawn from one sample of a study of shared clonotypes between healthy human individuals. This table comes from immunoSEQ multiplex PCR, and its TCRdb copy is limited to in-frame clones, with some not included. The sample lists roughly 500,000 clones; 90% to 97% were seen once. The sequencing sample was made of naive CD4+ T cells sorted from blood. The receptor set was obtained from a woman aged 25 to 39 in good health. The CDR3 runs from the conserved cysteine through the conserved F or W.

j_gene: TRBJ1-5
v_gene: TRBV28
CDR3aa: CASLRGGSNQPQHF

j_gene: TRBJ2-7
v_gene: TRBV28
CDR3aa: CASSSRDRFEQYF

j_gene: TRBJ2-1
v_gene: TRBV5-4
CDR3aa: CASSLDAGVNEQFF

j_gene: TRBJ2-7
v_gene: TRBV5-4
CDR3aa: CASRKGSPLGEQYF

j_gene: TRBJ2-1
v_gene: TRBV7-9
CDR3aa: CASSSPWREAEQFF

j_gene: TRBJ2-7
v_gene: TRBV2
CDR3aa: CASKMRESYYEQYF

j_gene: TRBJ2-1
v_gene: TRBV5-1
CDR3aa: CASSSQTGIYNEQFF

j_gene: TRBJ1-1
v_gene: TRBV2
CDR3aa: CASRPSLPVNTEAFF

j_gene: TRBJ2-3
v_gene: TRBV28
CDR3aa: CASSFLGLAGGTDTQYF

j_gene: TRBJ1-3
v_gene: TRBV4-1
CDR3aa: CASSQVPSSGNTIYF

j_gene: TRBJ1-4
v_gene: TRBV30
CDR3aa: CAWTGLLNEKLFF

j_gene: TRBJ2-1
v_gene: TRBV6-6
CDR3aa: CASSAYNEQFF

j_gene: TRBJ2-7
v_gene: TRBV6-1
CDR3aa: CASSEALPAFYEQYF

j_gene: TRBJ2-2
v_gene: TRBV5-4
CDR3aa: CASSPRQAPMAGELFF

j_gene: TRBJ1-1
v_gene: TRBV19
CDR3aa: CASSIYGQGGTEAFF

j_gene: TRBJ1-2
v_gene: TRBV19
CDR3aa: CASSIDPVHGYTF